These 17 T cell receptor beta chains originate from one sample sequenced in a study of cytomegalovirus exposure and HLA in healthy donors. The PCR used 60 Vbeta and 13 Jbeta primers. The protocol was immunoSEQ multiplex PCR, while the TCRdb copy is restricted to in-frame clones and leaves out a portion. The sample lists around 150,000 clones, about 75% occurring once. The specimen was PBMCs. These receptors came from a male donor in good health and CMV-seropositive.

The genes are TRBV9 and TRBJ2-1, with 7 bases matching TRBD2. CDR3 length: 12 amino acids. Germline values: CDR1 SGDLS, CDR2 YYNGEE. The ends lost 3 bases at V and 8 bases at J; junction bases unmatched: 2. CDR3 sequence (DNA): TGTGCCAGCAGCGCCCGGGGGGATGAGCAGTTCTTC. It specifies CASSARGDEQFF.

This clone has just a few counts. The chain employs TRBV15 and TRBJ2-7; 10 nucleotides match TRBD2. V gave up 5 bases and J gave up 9 bases; unmatched junction bases: 10. The CDR3 totals 14 residues. From germline, CDR1 is LNHNV and CDR2 YYDKDF (reference sequence). The CDR3 here is CATSLLAGAAGQYF. The CDR3 nucleotides are TGTGCCACCAGCTTGCTAGCGGGGGCCGCCGGGCAGTACTTC.

The chain uses TRBV6-5 and TRBJ2-7; TRBD2 might be the D (6 bases). This CDR3 is built from 11 residues. Germline V lookup: CDR1 MNHEY, CDR2 SVGAGI. V was cut by 5 bases and J by 7 bases, with 9 bases left in between. In DNA form, the CDR3 reads TGTGCCAGCAGTACGGCGGGGGAGCAGTACTTC. This codes for CASSTAGEQYF.

The J gene is TRBJ1-2, the V gene TRBV4-3; 8 bases are shared with TRBD1. V was pared by 0 bases and J by 8 bases, with 11 bases of the junction left unmatched. The CDR3 sequence is 16 residues long. Germline V gene sequence: CDR1 LGHNA, CDR2 YSLEER. The CDR3: CASSQEGGQGARGYTF. The CDR3 DNA follows: TGCGCCAGCAGCCAAGAAGGCGGTCAGGGGGCACGGGGCTACACCTTC.

The chain joins TRBV9 to TRBJ2-1; 9 nucleotides agree with TRBD2. V lost 3 bases and J lost 4; bases outside the gene matches: 5. There are 15 residues in the CDR3. Germline loops: CDR1 SGDLS, CDR2 YYNGEE. The CDR3 reads CASSASSGAYNEQFF. The CDR3 nucleotides are TGTGCCAGCAGCGCCTCTAGCGGGGCTTACAATGAGCAGTTCTTC.

The rearrangement joins TRBV6-5 to TRBJ2-7, with D possibly matching TRBD1 (5 bases). The V and J ends lost 4 bases and 5 bases respectively, with 15 bases between them. The CDR3 totals 14 residues. Germline CDR1 and CDR2: MNHEY and SVGAGI. The CDR3 DNA is TGTGCCAGCAGTTTGACAGAAGGGCGTGACGAGCAGTACTTC. Translation: CASSLTEGRDEQYF.

DNA for the CDR3: TGTGCCAGTAGTGCCGGGACAGGGAAAGGGATCACTGAAGCTTTCTTT. Its protein is CASSAGTGKGITEAFF. This chain joins TRBV19 and TRBJ1-1, with TRBD1 matching over 9 bases. The V gene's germline CDR1 is LNHDA and CDR2 SQIVND (reference sequence). After removal of 5 bases from V and 4 bases from J, the junction contained 11 bases not matched to a gene. This CDR3 has 16 residues.

The chain has TRBV30 and TRBJ2-3; 12 positions agree with TRBD2. Germline loops: CDR1 GTSNPN, CDR2 SVGIG (reference sequence). V lost 5 bases to trimming and J lost 2 bases; unmatched junction nucleotides: 5. This CDR3 is 15 amino acids long. The CDR3 region has the DNA TGTGCCTGGGCTAGCGGGGGGGGATCCACAGATACGCAGTATTTT. Translating it yields CAWASGGGSTDTQYF.

This chain uses TRBV5-6 with TRBJ2-3; 10 bases match TRBD1. J lost 6 bases, V lost 4 bases, and 5 bases had no gene match. The CDR3 loop spans 14 amino acids. From germline, CDR1 is SGHDT and CDR2 YYEEEE. CDR3 DNA sequence: TGTGCCAGCAGCCTGACAGGGGGCTTGGATACGCAGTATTTT. Amino acid sequence: CASSLTGGLDTQYF. Variable domain in full (rest from reference TRBV5-6 and TRBJ2-3): DAGVTQSPTHLIKTRGQQVTLRCSPKSGHDTVSWYQQALGQGPQFIFQYYEEEERQRGNFPDRFSGHQFPNYSSELNVNALLLGDSALYLCASSLTGGLDTQYFGPGTRLTVL.

The gene calls are TRBV7-9 and TRBJ1-3; TRBD1 matches at 7 bases. There are 15 residues in the CDR3. Germline V gene lookup returns CDR1 SEHNR and CDR2 FQNEAQ (reference sequence). V lost 5 bases, J lost 2 bases, and 6 bases stayed unmatched. DNA of the CDR3: TGTGCCAGCAGCCATACTGGGACAGCTGGAAACACCATATATTTT. Translating it yields CASSHTGTAGNTIYF.

This rearrangement joins TRBV6-1 to TRBJ1-2, with 7 bases fitting TRBD1. Germline CDR1 is MNHNS and CDR2 is SASEGT. The CDR3 spans 12 residues. The junction had 6 bases not matched to a gene; V was cut back by 6 bases and J by 8 bases. CDR3 sequence reads: CASSATGTGYTF. For the CDR3, the DNA is TGTGCCAGCAGCGCGACAGGGACCGGCTACACCTTC.

The chain combines TRBV7-2 with TRBJ1-4, with D possibly being TRBD1 (5 bases). Germline V CDR1 and CDR2: SGHTA, FQGNSA. V gave up 5 bases and J gave up 4 bases, with 11 bases separating them. The CDR3 spans 14 residues. The CDR3 bases are TGTGCCAGCAGCCCCCGGGGGATTAATGAAAAACTGTTTTTT. It codes for CASSPRGINEKLFF.

This clone was observed a handful of times. This chain connects TRBV2 to TRBJ2-7; weak D call: TRBD1 (5 bases). The CDR3 sequence is 12 residues long. Per germline, CDR1 SNHLY and CDR2 FYNNEI. Trimming stripped 4 bases from V and 4 bases from J, with 8 bases between. The CDR3 reads CASSGSGYEQYF. For the CDR3, the DNA is TGTGCCAGCAGTGGATCAGGGTACGAGCAGTACTTC.

This clone was counted between two and nine times. The rearrangement links TRBV10-3 to TRBJ2-6; 9 bases are a match to TRBD2. The ends lost 0 bases at V and 0 bases at J; junction bases unmatched: 9. CDR3 length: 20 residues. Germline CDR1 and CDR2: ENHRY and SYGVKD. The chain's CDR3 is CAISESGGRGGRSGANVLTF. The CDR3 bases are TGTGCCATCAGTGAGTCAGGAGGGCGGGGGGGCCGCTCTGGGGCCAACGTCCTGACTTTC.

The rearrangement uses TRBV6-6 and TRBJ2-2; 9 nucleotides match TRBD1. The germline CDR1 and CDR2 sequences are MNHNY and SVGAGI (reference sequence). V lost 8 bases to trimming and J lost 5 bases; unmatched junction nucleotides: 9. This CDR3 has 15 residues. CDR3 in amino acids: CASPPTGGATGELFF. CDR3 coding DNA: TGTGCCAGCCCCCCGACAGGGGGGGCGACCGGGGAGCTGTTTTTT.

The V call is TRBV30, the J call TRBJ1-6; TRBD1 matches 7 bases. V gave up 2 bases and J gave up 10 bases; unmatched junction bases: 8. Germline lookup yields CDR1 GTSNPN and CDR2 SVGIG (reference sequence). The CDR3 loop spans 14 amino acids. Here the CDR3 reads CAWSRQGSASPLHF. In nucleotides, the CDR3 is TGTGCCTGGAGTAGACAGGGCTCGGCCTCACCCCTCCACTTT.

The V call is TRBV7-9, the J call TRBJ2-5; 10 positions match TRBD1. CDR3 length equals 15 residues. CDR1 and CDR2 from the germline V gene are SEHNR and FQNEAQ (reference sequence). Unmatched junction bases numbered 6, after V lost 3 bases and J lost 5 bases. In nucleotides, the CDR3 is TGTGCCAGCAGCTTCGGACAGGGGGTAGGGGAGACCCAGTACTTC. Translated, it gives CASSFGQGVGETQYF.